This TCR beta chain was sequenced during a study of shared clonotypes between healthy human individuals. Germline V gives CDR1 SGHRS, CDR2 YFSETQ. The CDR3 sequence is 16 residues long. Trimming shortened V by 4 bases and J by 4 bases, and 18 bases separated the two germline ends. Study results and limitations: It was anticipated that sequencing depth would influence how many clonotypes donors shared. In contrast to clonotypes shared by all four donors, non-shared clonotypes had lower generation probabilities.

With respect to this clone: Its antigen is as yet unknown.

Libraries were prepared by immunoSEQ multiplex PCR; TCRdb keeps only in-frame clonotypes and omits some of them. The data contain 2.3 million or so clones, approximately 93% of them singletons. The material sequenced was naive CD4+ T cells from PBMCs. Subset in this sample: CD45RA+ positively selected. This rearrangement joins TRBV5-1 to TRBJ2-1; possible D gene TRBD2, 6 bases. The receptor's source is a man between 18 and 35 years old in good health. Some clones in this sample may be carry-over from other donors' samples. CDR3 sequence (DNA): TGCGCCAGCAGCCCGAGGGGTAGCGGAGTATACAATGAGCAGTTCTTC. Translating gives CASSPRGSGVYNEQFF.